One and the same sample provided the 18 T cell receptor beta chains below, sequenced in a study of cytomegalovirus exposure and HLA in healthy donors. PCR employed 60 Vbeta and 13 Jbeta primers. The repertoire was sequenced with immunoSEQ multiplex PCR; TCRdb's copy has only in-frame clones and lacks some. The sample lists 75,000 to 100,000 clones, 7.6% occurring once. The sequencing sample was made of PBMCs. The receptors shown here come from a man in his forties or fifties in good health and CMV-seronegative.

This rearrangement joins TRBV5-1 to TRBJ2-1; D is undetermined. The germline V gene encodes CDR1 SGHRS and CDR2 YFSETQ. The V and J ends lost 10 bases and 10 bases respectively, with 18 bases between them. The CDR3 contains 12 residues. This CDR3 is CASADSSREQFF. CDR3 in DNA: TGCGCCTCTGCGGATTCTTCACGGGAGCAGTTCTTC.

This clone was observed a few times. Other DNA sequences within the sample encode an identical CDR3. V is TRBV11-1 and J is TRBJ2-1; 10 positions match TRBD1. V gave up 5 bases and J gave up 7 bases; unmatched junction bases: 8. In germline, CDR1 is SGHAT, CDR2 FQDESV (reference sequence). The CDR3 has 15 residues. CDR3 DNA: TGTGCCAGCAGCCGGGGACAGGGGAAAGTGAATGAGCAGTTCTTC. The encoded protein is CASSRGQGKVNEQFF. The full variable domain, rest sourced from reference TRBV11-1 and TRBJ2-1, is EAEVAQSPRYKITEKSQAVAFWCDPISGHATLYWYRQILGQGPELLVQFQDESVVDDSQLPKDRFSAERLKGVDSTLKIQPAELGDSAMYLCASSRGQGKVNEQFFGPGTRLTVL.

V usage is TRBV30 and J usage is TRBJ1-2, with 7 bases that match TRBD1. The CDR3 length is 13 residues. V shed 4 bases, J shed 6 bases, and the junction held 8 bases outside the gene matches. CDR1 and CDR2 (germline): GTSNPN, SVGIG (reference sequence). The CDR3 region has the DNA TGTGCCTGGACTCCAACAGGGGCGCATGGCTACACCTTC. Its translation is CAWTPTGAHGYTF.

The chain combines TRBV29-1 with TRBJ1-1; D unclear. V lost 4 bases and J 1 base, leaving 10 bases between the germline ends. The germline V gene has CDR1 SQVTM and CDR2 ANQGSEA. The CDR3 is 13 amino acids. The CDR3 nucleotides are TGCAGCGTTGCACAGAGCCCGAACACTGAAGCTTTCTTT. Translating gives CSVAQSPNTEAFF.

The chain employs TRBV28 and TRBJ1-4; 8 nucleotides line up with TRBD1. Per germline, CDR1 MDHEN and CDR2 SYDVKM. CDR3 length equals 15 residues. Germline trimming cut 3 bases from V and 6 bases from J; bases unmatched to any gene: 6. In DNA, the CDR3 is TGTGCCAGCAGTTTGAGGGAGGACAGGGATGAAAAACTGTTTTTT. Protein sequence: CASSLREDRDEKLFF.

This clone was detected a few times. The chain recombines TRBV10-3 with TRBJ2-7; D is perhaps TRBD1 (6 bases). CDR3 length: 12 amino acids. Deletions cut 5 bases from V and 5 bases from J, with 10 bases between. Germline CDR1 and CDR2: ENHRY and SYGVKD. This chain's CDR3 is CAISLKGDEQYF. CDR3 in DNA: TGTGCCATCAGTCTTAAGGGGGACGAGCAGTACTTC.

This clone has more than one count but fewer than ten. The genes are TRBV7-2 and TRBJ1-5; no firm D call. V gave up 2 bases and J gave up 5 bases, with 13 bases separating them. This CDR3 has 15 residues. Germline lookup yields CDR1 SGHTA and CDR2 FQGNSA. The CDR3 region has the DNA TGTGCCAGCAGCTTATCGGCGGGAGGGTATCAGCCCCAGCATTTT. Translating gives CASSLSAGGYQPQHF. Variable domain in full (rest from reference TRBV7-2 and TRBJ1-5): GAGVSQSPSNKVTEKGKDVELRCDPISGHTALYWYRQSLGQGLEFLIYFQGNSAPDKSGLPSDRFSAERTGGSVSTLTIQRTQQEDSAVYLCASSLSAGGYQPQHFGDGTRLSIL.

The sample holds a few counts of this clone. The V call is TRBV20-1, the J call TRBJ2-7, with unresolved D. In germline, CDR1 is DFQATT, CDR2 SNEGSKA (reference sequence). The CDR3 consists of 11 residues. The V and J ends lost 5 bases and 7 bases respectively, with 12 bases between them. The CDR3 DNA follows: TGCAGTGCTGGTTTGCTACGAGAGCAGTACTTC. Encoded protein: CSAGLLREQYF.

This clone showed up just a few times. The chain recombines TRBV2 with TRBJ2-3; tentative D call: TRBD2 (5 bases). CDR3 size: 13 residues. Trimming cost V 10 bases and J 6 bases, with 17 bases left between them. In germline, CDR1 is SNHLY, CDR2 FYNNEI. Here the CDR3 DNA reads TGTGCCACCGGACTCGCGAGGTCGGATACGCAGTATTTT. Translation gives CATGLARSDTQYF.

This clone was seen a few times. The J gene is TRBJ2-5, the V gene TRBV7-9, with 10 nucleotides matching TRBD1. CDR3 length equals 15 residues. The germline CDR1 and CDR2 sequences are SEHNR and FQNEAQ (reference sequence). The J segment lost 1 base and the V segment lost 4 bases, leaving 3 bases of the junction unmatched. CDR3 coding DNA: TGTGCCAGCAGCTCCCGGACAGGGGGCCAAGAGACCCAGTACTTC. Protein product: CASSSRTGGQETQYF. The whole variable domain, remainder taken from reference TRBV7-9 and TRBJ2-5, is DTGVSQNPRHKITKRGQNVTFRCDPISEHNRLYWYRQTLGQGPEFLTYFQNEAQLEKSRLLSDRFSAERPKGSFSTLEIQRTEQGDSAMYLCASSSRTGGQETQYFGPGTRLLVL.

This clone was counted a few times. The chain carries TRBV11-2 and TRBJ2-5; D is unresolved. Trimming took off 0 bases at V and 0 bases at J, with 8 bases between the two ends. The length of the CDR3 is 15 residues. From germline, CDR1 is SGHAT and CDR2 FQNNGV. The CDR3 protein is CASSLDGEYQETQYF. CDR3 DNA: TGTGCCAGCAGCTTAGACGGAGAGTACCAAGAGACCCAGTACTTC.

The CDR3 bases are TGTGCCAGCCTCTATTCCGAAGAGACCCAGTACTTC. It is translated as CASLYSEETQYF. The rearrangement links TRBV2 to TRBJ2-5; D unresolved. The germline CDR1 and CDR2 sequences are SNHLY and FYNNEI. V lost 8 bases to trimming and J lost 3 bases, with 10 bases between them. The CDR3 spans 12 residues.

V usage is TRBV29-1 and J usage is TRBJ1-2, with D possibly TRBD1 on 5 matching bases. The germline CDR1 and CDR2 sequences are SQVTM and ANQGSEA. V was shortened by 5 bases and J by 7 bases, with 17 bases between the two germline ends. This CDR3 spans 13 amino acids. DNA of the CDR3: TGCAGCGTTCAAACCGTCCCGGGGGGTGGCTACACCTTC. Its protein is CSVQTVPGGGYTF.

This clone came up a few times. The rearrangement uses TRBV2 and TRBJ2-5; D is uncertain. The CDR3 is 14 amino acids. Deletions cut 3 bases from V and 7 bases from J, with 15 bases between. In germline, CDR1 is SNHLY, CDR2 FYNNEI. CDR3 sequence: CASSDDRVMGTQYF. The CDR3, as DNA: TGTGCCAGCAGTGACGACCGGGTAATGGGGACCCAGTACTTC.

This clone was seen a few times. V and J are TRBV6-6 and TRBJ2-1; D is possibly TRBD2 (5 bases). The CDR3 consists of 12 residues. Deletions cut 6 bases from V and 5 bases from J, with 8 bases between. Germline-derived CDR1 and CDR2 are MNHNY and SVGAGI (reference sequence). The CDR3 DNA reads as TGTGCCAGCAGGGTCGGGGACAATGAGCAGTTCTTC. Translated: CASRVGDNEQFF.

This clone occurred a few times. V usage is TRBV7-9 and J usage is TRBJ2-3; 10 nucleotides line up with TRBD2. This CDR3 has 16 residues. V lost 5 bases to trimming and J lost 0 bases; unmatched junction nucleotides: 5. CDR1 and CDR2 (germline): SEHNR, FQNEAQ (reference sequence). The CDR3 sequence is CASSPGTSESTDTQYF. The CDR3 DNA reads TGTGCCAGCAGCCCCGGGACTAGCGAGAGCACAGATACGCAGTATTTT.

This clone was picked up a small number of times. The chain employs TRBV28 and TRBJ1-4, with 9 positions matching TRBD1. V was pared by 4 bases and J by 4 bases, with 4 bases of the junction left unmatched. This CDR3 is built from 15 residues. The germline CDR1 and CDR2 sequences are MDHEN and SYDVKM. The CDR3 sequence is CASSSTGGHNEKLFF. CDR3 sequence (DNA): TGTGCCAGCAGTTCTACAGGGGGCCATAATGAAAAACTGTTTTTT.

This clone occurred a few times. The chain joins TRBV19 to TRBJ2-7, with a weak D call TRBD1 (6 bases). Trimming removed 1 base from V and 2 bases from J, with 6 bases in between. The CDR3 sequence is 13 residues long. Germline-derived CDR1 and CDR2 are LNHDA and SQIVND (reference sequence). As DNA, the CDR3 is TGTGCCAGTAGTATAGGGACAGCCTACGAGCAGTACTTC. It is translated as CASSIGTAYEQYF.